This T cell receptor (beta chain) is from a study of cytomegalovirus exposure and HLA in healthy donors. The study, taken as a whole, reports: The number of N-insertions in an Asian-associated ancestry cluster was reportedly below the approximately 700-donor mean in a later analysis. Researchers reportedly found TCR beta sequences accurately predicted most subjects' HLA-A and HLA-B alleles. Near-uniform donor sequencing depth was presumed by presence/absence analyses. Analysis was performed later, and it showed HLA-associated TCR beta chains to be more clonally expanded than equally common others.

60 Vbeta and 13 Jbeta primers were used in PCR. Clones were sequenced by immunoSEQ multiplex PCR, and TCRdb holds only the in-frame ones, with some missing. The sample has about 120,000 clones; around 75% are singletons. As concerns this clone: Its target is not known.

Sequenced material: PBMCs. This TCR came from a woman aged 50 to 60 in good health and CMV-seronegative.

The CDR3 region has the DNA TGTGCCAGCAGTCTTGGACAGGAGGGGAATGGGTACGAGCAGTACTTC. This translates into CASSLGQEGNGYEQYF. This chain links TRBV27 with TRBJ2-7; maybe TRBD1 (7 bases). Trimming took 5 bases from V and 4 from J, leaving 21 bases between them. This CDR3 has 16 residues. The germline V gene encodes CDR1 MNHEY and CDR2 SMNVEV (reference sequence).